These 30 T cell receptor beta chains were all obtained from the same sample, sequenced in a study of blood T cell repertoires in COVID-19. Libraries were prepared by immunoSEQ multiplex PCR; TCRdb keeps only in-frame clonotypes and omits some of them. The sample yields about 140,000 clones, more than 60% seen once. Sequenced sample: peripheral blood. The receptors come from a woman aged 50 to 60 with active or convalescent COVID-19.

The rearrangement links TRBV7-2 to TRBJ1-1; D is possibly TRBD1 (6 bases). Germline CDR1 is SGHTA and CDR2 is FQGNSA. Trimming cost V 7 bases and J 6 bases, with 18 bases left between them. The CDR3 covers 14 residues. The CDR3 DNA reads TGTGCCAGCACCACTGAGAACAGGGTCGCTGAAGCTTTCTTT. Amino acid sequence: CASTTENRVAEAFF.

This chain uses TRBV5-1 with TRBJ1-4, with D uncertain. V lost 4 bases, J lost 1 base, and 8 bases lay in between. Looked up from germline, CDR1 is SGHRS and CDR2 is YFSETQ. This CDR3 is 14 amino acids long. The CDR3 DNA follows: TGCGCCAGCAGCATGGCGGTAACTAATGAAAAACTGTTTTTT. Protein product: CASSMAVTNEKLFF.

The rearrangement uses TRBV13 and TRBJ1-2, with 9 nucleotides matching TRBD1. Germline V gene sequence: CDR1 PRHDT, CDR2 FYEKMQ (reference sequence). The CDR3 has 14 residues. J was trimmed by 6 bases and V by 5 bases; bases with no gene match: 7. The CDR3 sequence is CASSRRTGVDGYTF. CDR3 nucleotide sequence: TGTGCCAGCAGCCGTCGGACAGGGGTCGATGGCTACACCTTC.

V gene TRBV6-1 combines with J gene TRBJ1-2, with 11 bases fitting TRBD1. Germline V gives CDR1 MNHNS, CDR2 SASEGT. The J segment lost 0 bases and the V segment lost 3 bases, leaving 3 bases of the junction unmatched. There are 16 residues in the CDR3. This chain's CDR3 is CASSDWGQGANYGYTF. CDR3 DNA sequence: TGTGCCAGCAGTGATTGGGGACAGGGGGCTAACTATGGCTACACCTTC.

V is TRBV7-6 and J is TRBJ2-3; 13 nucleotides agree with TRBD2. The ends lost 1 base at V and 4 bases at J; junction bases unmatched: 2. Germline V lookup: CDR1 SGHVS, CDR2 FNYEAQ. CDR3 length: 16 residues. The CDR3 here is CASSLGTSGSSDTQYF. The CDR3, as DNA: TGTGCCAGCAGCTTAGGGACTAGCGGGAGTTCAGATACGCAGTATTTT.

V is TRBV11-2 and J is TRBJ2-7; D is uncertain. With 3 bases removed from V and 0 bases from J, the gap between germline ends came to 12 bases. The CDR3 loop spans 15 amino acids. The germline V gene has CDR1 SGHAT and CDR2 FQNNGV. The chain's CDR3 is CASSFENLLSYEQYF. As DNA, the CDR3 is TGTGCCAGCAGCTTCGAGAACCTTCTCTCCTACGAGCAGTACTTC.

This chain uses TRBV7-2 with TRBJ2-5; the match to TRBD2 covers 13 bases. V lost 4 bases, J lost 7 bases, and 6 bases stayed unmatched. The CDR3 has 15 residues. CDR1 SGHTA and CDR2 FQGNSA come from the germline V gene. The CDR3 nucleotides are TGTGCCAGCAGCTCGGGACTAGCGGGAAGGGGGACCCAGTACTTC. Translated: CASSSGLAGRGTQYF. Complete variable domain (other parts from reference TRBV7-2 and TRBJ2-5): GAGVSQSPSNKVTEKGKDVELRCDPISGHTALYWYRQSLGQGLEFLIYFQGNSAPDKSGLPSDRFSAERTGGSVSTLTIQRTQQEDSAVYLCASSSGLAGRGTQYFGPGTRLLVL.

The DNA for the CDR3 is TGTGCCAGCAGCAAACGCCGGGACAAGGTAGCCAATGAGCAGTTCTTC. Its translation: CASSKRRDKVANEQFF. The chain recombines TRBV11-1 with TRBJ2-1; tentative D call: TRBD1 (6 bases). In germline, CDR1 is SGHAT, CDR2 FQDESV (reference sequence). CDR3 size: 16 residues. Trimming took off 5 bases at V and 6 bases at J, with 20 bases between the two ends.

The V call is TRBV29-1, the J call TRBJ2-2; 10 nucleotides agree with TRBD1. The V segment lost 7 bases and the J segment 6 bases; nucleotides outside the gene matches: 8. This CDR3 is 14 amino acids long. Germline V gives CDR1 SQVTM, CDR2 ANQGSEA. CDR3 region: CSAEGQGHSGELFF. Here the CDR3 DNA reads TGCAGCGCCGAGGGACAGGGGCATTCCGGGGAGCTGTTTTTT.

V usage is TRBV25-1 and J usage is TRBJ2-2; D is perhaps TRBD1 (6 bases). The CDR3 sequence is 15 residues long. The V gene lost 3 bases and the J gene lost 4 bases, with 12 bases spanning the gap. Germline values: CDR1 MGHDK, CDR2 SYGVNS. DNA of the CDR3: TGTGCCAGCAGTGAGGCGGCAGGGGTCACCGGGGAGCTGTTTTTT. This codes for CASSEAAGVTGELFF.

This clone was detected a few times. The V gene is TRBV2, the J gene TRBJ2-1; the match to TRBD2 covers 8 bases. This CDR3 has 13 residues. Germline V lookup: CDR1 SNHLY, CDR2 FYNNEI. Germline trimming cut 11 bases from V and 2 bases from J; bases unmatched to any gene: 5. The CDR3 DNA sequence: TGTGCCGGTAGCGGGATGGCCTACAATGAGCAGTTCTTC. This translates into CAGSGMAYNEQFF.

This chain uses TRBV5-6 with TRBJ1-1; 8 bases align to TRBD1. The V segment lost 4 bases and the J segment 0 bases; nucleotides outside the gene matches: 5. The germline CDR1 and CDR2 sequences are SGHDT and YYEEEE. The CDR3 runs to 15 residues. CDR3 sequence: CASSSPTGVNTEAFF. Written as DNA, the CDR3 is TGTGCCAGCAGCAGTCCGACAGGGGTGAACACTGAAGCTTTCTTT.

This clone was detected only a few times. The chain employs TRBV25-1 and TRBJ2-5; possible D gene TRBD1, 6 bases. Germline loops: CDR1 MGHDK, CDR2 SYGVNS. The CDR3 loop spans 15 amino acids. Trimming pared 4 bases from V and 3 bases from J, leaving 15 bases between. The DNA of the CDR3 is TGTGCCAGCAGTGGTCTGGCAGGGGTTAAAGAGACCCAGTACTTC. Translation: CASSGLAGVKETQYF.

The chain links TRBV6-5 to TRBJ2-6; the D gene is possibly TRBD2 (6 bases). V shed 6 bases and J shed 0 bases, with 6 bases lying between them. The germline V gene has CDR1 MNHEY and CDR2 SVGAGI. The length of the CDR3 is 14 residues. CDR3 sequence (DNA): TGTGCCAGCAGGGACTACTCTGGGGCCAACGTCCTGACTTTC. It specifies CASRDYSGANVLTF.

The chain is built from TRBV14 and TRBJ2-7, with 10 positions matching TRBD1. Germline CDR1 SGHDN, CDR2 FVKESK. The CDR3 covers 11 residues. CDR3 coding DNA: TGTCCGACAGGGGGCGCGTACGAGCAGTACTTC. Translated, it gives CPTGGAYEQYF.

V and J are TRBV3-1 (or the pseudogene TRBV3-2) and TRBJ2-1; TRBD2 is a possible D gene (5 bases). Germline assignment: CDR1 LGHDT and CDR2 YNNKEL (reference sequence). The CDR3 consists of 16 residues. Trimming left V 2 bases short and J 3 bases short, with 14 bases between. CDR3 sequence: CASSQSPSGGYNEQFF. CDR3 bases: TGTGCCAGCAGCCAATCCCCCAGCGGCGGCTACAATGAGCAGTTCTTC.

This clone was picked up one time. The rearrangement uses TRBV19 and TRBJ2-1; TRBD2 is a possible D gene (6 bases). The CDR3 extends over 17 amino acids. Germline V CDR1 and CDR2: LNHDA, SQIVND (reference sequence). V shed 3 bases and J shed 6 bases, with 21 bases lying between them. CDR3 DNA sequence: TGTGCCAGTAGTATCATGGAGGGGACTGTGAGTCCCAATGAGCAGTTCTTC. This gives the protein CASSIMEGTVSPNEQFF. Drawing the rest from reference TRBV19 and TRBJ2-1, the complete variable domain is DGGITQSPKYLFRKEGQNVTLSCEQNLNHDAMYWYRQDPGQGLRLIYYSQIVNDFQKGDIAEGYSVSREKKESFPLTVTSAQKNPTAFYLCASSIMEGTVSPNEQFFGPGTRLTVL.

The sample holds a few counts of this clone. As DNA, the CDR3 is TGTGCCAGCAGCTTAGGACAGGGGGACGGCTACACCTTC. It translates to CASSLGQGDGYTF. The rearrangement links TRBV7-2 to TRBJ1-2, with 9 bases lining up with TRBD1. V dropped 1 base and J dropped 8; count of bases not matched to a gene: 2. This CDR3 region has 13 residues. Germline CDR1 reads SGHTA; CDR2 reads FQGNSA.

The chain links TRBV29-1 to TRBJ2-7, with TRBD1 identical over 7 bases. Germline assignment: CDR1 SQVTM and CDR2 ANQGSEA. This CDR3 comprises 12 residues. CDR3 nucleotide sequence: TGCAGTGCCGGGACAGTGGGCTACGAGCAGTACTTC. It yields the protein CSAGTVGYEQYF.

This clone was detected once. CDR3 sequence reads: CASIQRQGASYEQYF. CDR3 sequence (DNA): TGTGCCAGCATCCAGAGGCAGGGGGCCTCCTACGAGCAGTACTTC. The chain has TRBV9 and TRBJ2-7; 8 nucleotides agree with TRBD1. The CDR3 is made up of 15 amino acids. The J segment lost 0 bases and the V segment lost 6 bases, leaving 8 bases of the junction unmatched. CDR1 is SGDLS and CDR2 is YYNGEE in the germline V gene.

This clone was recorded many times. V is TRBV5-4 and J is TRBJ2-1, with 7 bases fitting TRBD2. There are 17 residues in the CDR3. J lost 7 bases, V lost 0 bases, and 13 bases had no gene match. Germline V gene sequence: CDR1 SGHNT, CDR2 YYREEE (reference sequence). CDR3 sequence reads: CASSLARGAGVLNEQFF. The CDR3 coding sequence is TGTGCCAGCAGCTTGGCCAGAGGGGCGGGAGTTCTGAATGAGCAGTTCTTC.

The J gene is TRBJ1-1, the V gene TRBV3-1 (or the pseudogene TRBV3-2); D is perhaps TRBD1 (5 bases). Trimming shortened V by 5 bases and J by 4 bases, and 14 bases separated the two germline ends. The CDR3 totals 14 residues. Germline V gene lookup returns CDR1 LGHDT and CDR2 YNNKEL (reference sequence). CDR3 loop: CASSYSRAGTEAFF. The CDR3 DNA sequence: TGTGCCAGCAGCTACAGCAGGGCCGGCACTGAAGCTTTCTTT.

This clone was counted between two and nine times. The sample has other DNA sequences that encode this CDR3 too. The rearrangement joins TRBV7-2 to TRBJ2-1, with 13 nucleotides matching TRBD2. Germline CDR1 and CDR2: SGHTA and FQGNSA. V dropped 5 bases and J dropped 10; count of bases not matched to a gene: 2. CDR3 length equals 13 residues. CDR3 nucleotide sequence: TGTGCCAGCAGCGCGGGACTAGCGGGGGAGCAGTTCTTC. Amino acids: CASSAGLAGEQFF.

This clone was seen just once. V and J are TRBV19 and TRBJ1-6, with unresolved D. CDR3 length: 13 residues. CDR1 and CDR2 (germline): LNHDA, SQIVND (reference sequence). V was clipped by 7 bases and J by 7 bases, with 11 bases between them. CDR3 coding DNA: TGTGCCAGTAATGGCTGGAGAAATTCACCCCTCCACTTT. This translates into CASNGWRNSPLHF. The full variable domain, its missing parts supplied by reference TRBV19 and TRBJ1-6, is DGGITQSPKYLFRKEGQNVTLSCEQNLNHDAMYWYRQDPGQGLRLIYYSQIVNDFQKGDIAEGYSVSREKKESFPLTVTSAQKNPTAFYLCASNGWRNSPLHFGNGTRLTVT.

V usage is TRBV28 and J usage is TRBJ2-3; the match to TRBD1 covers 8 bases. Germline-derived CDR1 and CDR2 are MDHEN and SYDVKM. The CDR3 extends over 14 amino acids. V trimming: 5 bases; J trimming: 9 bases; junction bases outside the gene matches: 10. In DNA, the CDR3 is TGTGCCAGCAGTCTCTCCCGGACAGGGCGAACGCAGTATTTT. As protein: CASSLSRTGRTQYF.

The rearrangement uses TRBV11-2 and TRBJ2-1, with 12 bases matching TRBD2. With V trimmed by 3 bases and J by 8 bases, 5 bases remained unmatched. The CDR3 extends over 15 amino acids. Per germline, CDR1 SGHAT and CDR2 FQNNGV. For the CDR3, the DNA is TGTGCCAGCAGCTTGACTAGCGGGAGTATCGATGAGCAGTTCTTC. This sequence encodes CASSLTSGSIDEQFF.

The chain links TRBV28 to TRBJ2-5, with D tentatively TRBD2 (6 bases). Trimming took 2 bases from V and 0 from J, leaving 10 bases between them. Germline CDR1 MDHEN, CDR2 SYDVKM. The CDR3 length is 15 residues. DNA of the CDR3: TGTGCCAGCAGTTTAGGCGGGGCCTACCAAGAGACCCAGTACTTC. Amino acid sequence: CASSLGGAYQETQYF.

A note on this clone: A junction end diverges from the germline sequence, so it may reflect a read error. The DNA of the CDR3 is TGTGCCAGCAGCTTATCCGTGCTAGCGGGATGGTACTTC. This codes for CASSLSVLAGWYF. The chain is built from TRBV27 and TRBJ2-7, with 9 nucleotides matching TRBD2. This CDR3 contains 13 residues. Germline lookup yields CDR1 MNHEY and CDR2 SMNVEV (reference sequence).

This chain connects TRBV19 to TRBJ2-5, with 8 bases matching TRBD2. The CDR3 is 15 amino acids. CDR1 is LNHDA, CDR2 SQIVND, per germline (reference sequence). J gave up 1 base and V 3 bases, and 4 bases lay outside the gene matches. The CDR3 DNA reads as TGTGCCAGTAGTATCGGGGGGGCCACCCAAGAGACCCAGTACTTC. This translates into CASSIGGATQETQYF. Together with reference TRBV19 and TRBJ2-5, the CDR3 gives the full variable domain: DGGITQSPKYLFRKEGQNVTLSCEQNLNHDAMYWYRQDPGQGLRLIYYSQIVNDFQKGDIAEGYSVSREKKESFPLTVTSAQKNPTAFYLCASSIGGATQETQYFGPGTRLLVL.

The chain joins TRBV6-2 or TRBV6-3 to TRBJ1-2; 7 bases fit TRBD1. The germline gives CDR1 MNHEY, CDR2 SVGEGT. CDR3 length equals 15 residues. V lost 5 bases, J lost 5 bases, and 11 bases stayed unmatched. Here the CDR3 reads CASSVRQGPLYGYTF. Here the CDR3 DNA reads TGTGCCAGCAGTGTCCGACAGGGCCCCCTATATGGCTACACCTTC.